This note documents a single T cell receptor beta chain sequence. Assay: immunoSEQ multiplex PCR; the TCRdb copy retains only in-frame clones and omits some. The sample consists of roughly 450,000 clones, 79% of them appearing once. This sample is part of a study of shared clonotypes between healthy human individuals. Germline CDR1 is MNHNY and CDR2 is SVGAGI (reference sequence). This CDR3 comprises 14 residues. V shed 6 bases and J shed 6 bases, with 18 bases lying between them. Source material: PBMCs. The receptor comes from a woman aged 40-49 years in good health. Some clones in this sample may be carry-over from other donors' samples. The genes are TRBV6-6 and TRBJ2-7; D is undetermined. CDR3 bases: TGTGCCAGCAGCCCTACCGCGGCTAGAAGCGAGCAGTACTTC. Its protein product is CASSPTAARSEQYF.